This T cell receptor (beta chain) was sequenced for a study of control samples from healthy donors and cancer patients. Germline lookup yields CDR1 LNHDA and CDR2 SQIVND (reference sequence). The V end lost 7 bases, the J end lost 3 bases, and 12 bases lay between the germline ends. The CDR3 has 14 residues. Sequencing was performed with immunoSEQ multiplex PCR; in TCRdb, only in-frame clones are kept and a portion is missing. This sample has about 250,000 clones, with more than 65% found just once. This clonotype was sampled from a woman between 55 and 75 years old with lung cancer. The specimen sequenced was PBMCs. The chain links TRBV19 to TRBJ2-2, with D hard to call. CDR3 in amino acids: CASTIGPDTGELFF. In DNA, the CDR3 is TGTGCCAGTACCATCGGACCTGACACCGGGGAGCTGTTTTTT. The full variable domain, in which reference TRBV19 and TRBJ2-2 provide the parts outside the CDR3, is DGGITQSPKYLFRKEGQNVTLSCEQNLNHDAMYWYRQDPGQGLRLIYYSQIVNDFQKGDIAEGYSVSREKKESFPLTVTSAQKNPTAFYLCASTIGPDTGELFFGEGSRLTVL.